These 27 T cell receptor beta chains share one sample of origin, sequenced in a study of Graves' ophthalmopathy and Graves' hyperthyroidism. The TCR beta CDR3 regions underwent amplification from RNA transcripts. First-round RT-PCR used HTBI primers; second-round multiplex PCR followed. TCRdb called the multiplex PCR reads again in MiXCR, with one record for every CDR3 protein. Counted here are about 500,000 distinct CDR3 sequences, 35% to 45% occurring once; the ten biggest clones make up roughly 4.5%. The specimen sequenced was peripheral blood or thyroid tissue (not recorded which). All receptors come from an adult man with Graves' hyperthyroidism.

This clonotype has a count of ten or more. The genes are TRBV13 and TRBJ2-2, with D perhaps TRBD1 (7 bases). Trimming left V 7 bases short and J 4 bases short, with 19 bases between. The CDR3 has 16 amino acids. In germline, CDR1 is PRHDT, CDR2 FYEKMQ (reference sequence). CDR3 in amino acids: CASTPYRGGGTGELFF. CDR3 in DNA: TGTGCCAGCACCCCATACAGGGGAGGCGGCACCGGGGAGCTGTTTTTT.

Many counts were recorded for this clonotype. The V and J genes are TRBV5-1 and TRBJ2-7; 8 nucleotides align to TRBD1. V trimming: 4 bases; J trimming: 2 bases; junction bases outside the gene matches: 11. CDR1 is SGHRS and CDR2 is YFSETQ in the germline V gene. The CDR3 has 16 residues. The CDR3 spells CASSRGQTGETYEQYF. As DNA, the CDR3 is TGCGCCAGCAGCCGGGGGCAGACAGGGGAAACCTACGAGCAGTACTTC. Full variable domain (rest looked up from reference TRBV5-1 and TRBJ2-7): KAGVTQTPRYLIKTRGQQVTLSCSPISGHRSVSWYQQTPGQGLQFLFEYFSETQRNKGNFPGRFSGRQFSNSRSEMNVSTLELGDSALYLCASSRGQTGETYEQYFGPGTRLTVT.

The chain has TRBV20-1 and TRBJ2-7; 8 positions match TRBD1. The J segment lost 5 bases and the V segment lost 5 bases, leaving 5 bases of the junction unmatched. CDR1 is DFQATT and CDR2 is SNEGSKA in the germline V gene (reference sequence). The CDR3 runs to 12 residues. The CDR3 DNA sequence: TGCAGTGCTGGACAGGGTTCTAACGAGCAGTACTTC. It encodes CSAGQGSNEQYF.

This clonotype was observed a single time. The V and J genes are TRBV12-3 or TRBV12-4 and TRBJ2-5, with TRBD1 matching 11 bases. J lost 5 bases, V lost 10 bases, and 6 bases had no gene match. The length of the CDR3 is 13 residues. CDR3 region: CAIGTGGWETQYF. CDR3 nucleotides: TGTGCCATCGGGACAGGGGGATGGGAGACCCAGTACTTC.

In this sample, this clonotype turned up many times. The J gene is TRBJ2-5, the V gene TRBV7-6; 8 nucleotides agree with TRBD2. V shed 5 bases, J shed 4 bases, and the junction held 9 bases outside the gene matches. The CDR3 covers 15 residues. Germline V gives CDR1 SGHVS, CDR2 FNYEAQ. CDR3 DNA: TGTGCCAGCAGCCCACACTCGGGGGGGGGAGAGACCCAGTACTTC. Translation gives CASSPHSGGGETQYF.

The rearrangement uses TRBV24-1 and TRBJ1-1; 12 positions agree with TRBD1. The CDR3 is made up of 16 amino acids. CDR1 is KGHDR, CDR2 SFDVKD, per germline. V shed 1 base and J 5 bases; nucleotides not matched to a gene: 4. The chain's CDR3 is CATSDFKGQGATEAFF. As DNA, the CDR3 is TGTGCCACCAGTGATTTTAAGGGACAGGGGGCAACTGAAGCTTTCTTT.

This clonotype was seen ten or more times. The J gene is TRBJ2-5, the V gene TRBV3-1; 8 nucleotides agree with TRBD1. Germline V gene data show CDR1 as LGHDT and CDR2 as YNNKEL (reference sequence). The CDR3 totals 16 residues. J gave up 5 bases and V 0 bases, and 8 bases lay outside the gene matches. CDR3 loop: CASSQERQGAMETQYF. CDR3 sequence (DNA): TGTGCCAGCAGCCAAGAGCGGCAGGGGGCGATGGAGACCCAGTACTTC.

The gene calls are TRBV7-3 and TRBJ2-3, with 9 bases lining up with TRBD1. V shed 4 bases and J 0 bases; nucleotides not matched to a gene: 8. The germline V gene has CDR1 SGHTA and CDR2 FQGTGA. The CDR3 extends over 17 amino acids. CDR3 DNA: TGTGCCAGCAGCTCCCAACGGGACAGGGCTAGCACAGATACGCAGTATTTT. Translating it yields CASSSQRDRASTDTQYF.

The gene calls are TRBV5-1 and TRBJ2-5; perhaps TRBD2 as D (6 bases). Germline V CDR1 and CDR2: SGHRS, YFSETQ. This CDR3 contains 16 residues. V lost 4 bases to trimming and J lost 4 bases, with 20 bases between them. As DNA, the CDR3 is TGCGCCAGCAGCCAATGGGCTAGCGAGAAACGAGAGACCCAGTACTTC. Translating gives CASSQWASEKRETQYF. The full variable domain, rest sourced from reference TRBV5-1 and TRBJ2-5, is KAGVTQTPRYLIKTRGQQVTLSCSPISGHRSVSWYQQTPGQGLQFLFEYFSETQRNKGNFPGRFSGRQFSNSRSEMNVSTLELGDSALYLCASSQWASEKRETQYFGPGTRLLVL.

This clonotype occurred a few times. A much larger clone differs by one base, so this may be a read error. CDR3 sequence: CASSSNPMLDRGWNEKLFF. The CDR3 nucleotides read TGTGCCAGCAGCTCCAATCCGATGCTGGACAGGGGATGGAATGAAAAACTGTTTTTT. The rearrangement links TRBV7-2 to TRBJ1-4; TRBD1 matches at 9 bases. Germline loops: CDR1 SGHTA, CDR2 FQGNSA. V was clipped by 4 bases and J by 5 bases; unmatched bases: 17. The CDR3 sequence is 19 residues long.

The V and J genes are TRBV20-1 and TRBJ1-5, with D hard to call. V was pared by 0 bases and J by 13 bases, with 7 bases between. Germline V gene sequence: CDR1 DFQATT, CDR2 SNEGSKA (reference sequence). The CDR3 consists of 10 residues. CDR3 in amino acids: CSARDQSQHF. DNA for the CDR3: TGCAGTGCTAGAGATCAGTCACAGCATTTT.

Remarks on this clonotype: The junction and the germline gene differ at one end; a read error may be behind it. This chain uses TRBV20-1 with TRBJ2-2; perhaps TRBD2 as D (5 bases). This CDR3 has 13 amino acids. CDR1 is DFQATT, CDR2 SNEGSKA, per germline (reference sequence). The DNA of the CDR3 is TGCAGTGCTAGAGAGGACTTCTTCGGGGTGCTGTTTTTT. This codes for CSAREDFFGVLFF.

This clonotype was counted a single time. J is TRBJ2-5 and V is TRBV9; 9 positions agree with TRBD1. Trimming took 7 bases from V and 3 from J; bases not matched to a gene: 13. The CDR3 covers 16 residues. CDR1 and CDR2 (germline): SGDLS, YYNGEE. The CDR3 DNA is TGTGCCAGCTCACCACCGTGGACAGGGGTAAAAGAGACCCAGTACTTC. It is translated as CASSPPWTGVKETQYF.

This clonotype has only one observation. The CDR3 DNA sequence: TGTGCCACCAGCATAGAGGTTAACACCGGGGAGCTGTTTTTT. Encoded protein: CATSIEVNTGELFF. This chain connects TRBV15 to TRBJ2-2, with D hard to call. The CDR3 loop spans 14 amino acids. Germline V gives CDR1 LNHNV, CDR2 YYDKDF (reference sequence). The germline V and J ends were trimmed by 4 bases and 2 bases, with 8 bases remaining between them.

Ten or more counts support this clonotype. The V gene is TRBV6-1, the J gene TRBJ1-5; D unclear. In germline, CDR1 is MNHNS, CDR2 SASEGT. The CDR3 extends over 15 amino acids. Trimming cost V 3 bases and J 3 bases, with 12 bases left between them. The CDR3 DNA reads as TGTGCCAGCAGTGACCCAGGACGGGACAATCAGCCCCAGCATTTT. Encoded protein: CASSDPGRDNQPQHF.

This clonotype was seen a single time. Given a much more abundant clone one base away, this may be a read error. CDR3 in DNA: TGCGCCAGCAGCCCCGGAACCAGGGGGCTCGTCTATGACTACACCTTC. This sequence encodes CASSPGTRGLVYDYTF. The V and J genes are TRBV5-1 and TRBJ1-2; 8 positions agree with TRBD1. The germline V gene has CDR1 SGHRS and CDR2 YFSETQ. The CDR3 totals 16 residues.

This clonotype showed up just a few times. This sequence joins TRBV3-1 and TRBJ1-6; D is possibly TRBD1 (5 bases). CDR3 length equals 14 residues. The germline gives CDR1 LGHDT, CDR2 YNNKEL (reference sequence). V shed 4 bases and J shed 8 bases, with 12 bases lying between them. This CDR3 reads CASSLLLGDSPLHF. DNA of the CDR3: TGTGCCAGCAGCCTGCTGTTGGGGGATTCACCCCTCCACTTT.

This clonotype was detected ten times or more. The J gene is TRBJ1-1, the V gene TRBV5-1; D unresolved. The germline V gene encodes CDR1 SGHRS and CDR2 YFSETQ. V was trimmed by 1 base and J by 3 bases, leaving 16 bases between them. The CDR3 spans 16 residues. CDR3 sequence: CASSLSIPGEDTEAFF. The CDR3 DNA sequence: TGCGCCAGCAGCTTGTCCATCCCTGGGGAGGACACTGAAGCTTTCTTT.

Concerning this clonotype: A single base separates this from a much larger clone, so it may be a read error. The chain uses TRBV13 and TRBJ2-7; perhaps TRBD2 as D (5 bases). The CDR3 consists of 16 residues. Germline CDR1 is PRHDT and CDR2 is FYEKMQ (reference sequence). Trimming removed 5 bases at V and 3 bases at J, with 20 bases between. The CDR3, as DNA: TGTGCCAGCAGCCACGGGGTGGGCGGCTCATACTACGAGCAGTACTTC. The encoded protein is CASSHGVGGSYYEQYF.

The chain carries TRBV20-1 and TRBJ2-5; D gene unclear. Near its end, the DNA agrees better with TRBJ2-1, so the J call may be wrong. Germline V lookup: CDR1 DFQATT, CDR2 SNEGSKA (reference sequence). This CDR3 is built from 13 residues. The CDR3 region is CSASRKNNNEQFF. The CDR3 DNA follows: TGCAGTGCTTCGCGCAAGAACAACAATGAGCAGTTCTTC.

On this clonotype: The CDR3 end shows no conserved phenylalanine or tryptophan, and so a read error is likely. The DNA is omitted, as the CDR3 cannot be located on it reliably, and the CDR3 follows TCRdb's listing. The genes are TRBV7-2 and TRBJ2-6; TRBD1, the D gene given by the table, was not confirmed from the DNA. Ends included, the CDR3 has 13 residues. CDR1 and CDR2 from the germline V gene are SGHTA and FQGNSA. CDR3 loop: CASSGGQGAKGLA.

This clonotype appeared once. V usage is TRBV29-1 and J usage is TRBJ1-5; 9 bases agree with TRBD1. The CDR3 length is 14 residues. Germline-derived CDR1 and CDR2 are SQVTM and ANQGSEA. Trimming removed 8 bases from V and 2 bases from J; junction bases left unmatched: 7. The CDR3 DNA is TGCAGCATTTGGGACAGGGTACGCAATCAGCCCCAGCATTTT. Translating it yields CSIWDRVRNQPQHF.

In regard to this clonotype: A clone one base away is much larger, so this may be a read error. This rearrangement joins TRBV7-9 to TRBJ2-7; D is uncertain. The CDR3 consists of 17 residues. CDR1 and CDR2 from the germline V gene are SEHNR and FQNEAQ (reference sequence). The ends were cut back, 6 bases at V and 0 bases at J, with 21 bases in the middle. The CDR3 sequence: CASSDVPPTSNSYEQYF. The DNA of the CDR3 is TGTGCCAGCAGTGACGTCCCCCCCACCAGCAACTCCTACGAGCAGTACTTC.

The V gene is TRBV5-1, the J gene TRBJ2-3; D may be TRBD2 (5 bases). V dropped 2 bases and J dropped 2 bases, with 9 bases sitting between them. Germline loops: CDR1 SGHRS, CDR2 YFSETQ. The CDR3 has 14 amino acids. Here the CDR3 DNA reads TGCGCCAGCAGCTTTCGGGGAGACACAGATACGCAGTATTTT. This sequence encodes CASSFRGDTDTQYF.

This chain uses TRBV19 with TRBJ2-2, with D perhaps TRBD1 (5 bases). The V and J ends lost 2 bases and 3 bases respectively, with 10 bases between them. Germline assignment: CDR1 LNHDA and CDR2 SQIVND (reference sequence). This CDR3 region has 15 residues. The CDR3 here is CASSISRADTGELFF. CDR3 nucleotide sequence: TGTGCCAGTAGTATATCCAGGGCGGACACCGGGGAGCTGTTTTTT.

In its sample, this clonotype was seen many times. This rearrangement joins TRBV7-9 to TRBJ1-2, with 8 bases that match TRBD1. Germline trimming cut 5 bases from V and 5 bases from J; bases unmatched to any gene: 13. This CDR3 spans 16 amino acids. The germline CDR1 and CDR2 sequences are SEHNR and FQNEAQ (reference sequence). Written as DNA, the CDR3 is TGTGCCAGCAGCGGCCGGACACGGGACAGGATTTATGGCTACACCTTC. Its protein product is CASSGRTRDRIYGYTF. Complete variable domain (other parts from reference TRBV7-9 and TRBJ1-2): DTGVSQNPRHKITKRGQNVTFRCDPISEHNRLYWYRQTLGQGPEFLTYFQNEAQLEKSRLLSDRFSAERPKGSFSTLEIQRTEQGDSAMYLCASSGRTRDRIYGYTFGSGTRLTVV.

Comment on this clonotype: A much larger clonotype is one base distant, so this may be a read error. V is TRBV7-2 and J is TRBJ1-1; unclear D gene. Germline assignment: CDR1 SGHTA and CDR2 FQGNSA. The CDR3 length is 13 residues. The CDR3 protein is CACSLPDPAGAFF. CDR3 nucleotide sequence: TGTGCCTGCAGCCTCCCGGACCCCGCGGGAGCTTTCTTT. The whole variable domain, filled in from reference TRBV7-2 and TRBJ1-1, reads GAGVSQSPSNKVTEKGKDVELRCDPISGHTALYWYRQSLGQGLEFLIYFQGNSAPDKSGLPSDRFSAERTGGSVSTLTIQRTQQEDSAVYLCACSLPDPAGAFFGQGTRLTVV.